This T cell receptor beta chain emerged from a study of T cell changes during pregnancy in multiple sclerosis. Method: immunoSEQ multiplex PCR; TCRdb's copy keeps in-frame clones and lacks some. The sample contains tens of thousands of clones, roughly nine tenths of which appear only once. Germline V CDR1 and CDR2: GTSNPN, SVGIG (reference sequence). Trimming removed 0 bases from V and 14 bases from J, with 13 bases in between. The CDR3 length is 11 residues. Material: peripheral blood, obtained in the first trimester of pregnancy. The clonotype was recovered from a female donor in good health, enrolled as a control in a pregnancy study. The genes are TRBV30 and TRBJ1-1, with D possibly TRBD1 on 5 matching bases. The CDR3 bases are TGTGCCTGGAGTGTACAGGCAGGGTCGTTCTTT. This gives the protein CAWSVQAGSFF.